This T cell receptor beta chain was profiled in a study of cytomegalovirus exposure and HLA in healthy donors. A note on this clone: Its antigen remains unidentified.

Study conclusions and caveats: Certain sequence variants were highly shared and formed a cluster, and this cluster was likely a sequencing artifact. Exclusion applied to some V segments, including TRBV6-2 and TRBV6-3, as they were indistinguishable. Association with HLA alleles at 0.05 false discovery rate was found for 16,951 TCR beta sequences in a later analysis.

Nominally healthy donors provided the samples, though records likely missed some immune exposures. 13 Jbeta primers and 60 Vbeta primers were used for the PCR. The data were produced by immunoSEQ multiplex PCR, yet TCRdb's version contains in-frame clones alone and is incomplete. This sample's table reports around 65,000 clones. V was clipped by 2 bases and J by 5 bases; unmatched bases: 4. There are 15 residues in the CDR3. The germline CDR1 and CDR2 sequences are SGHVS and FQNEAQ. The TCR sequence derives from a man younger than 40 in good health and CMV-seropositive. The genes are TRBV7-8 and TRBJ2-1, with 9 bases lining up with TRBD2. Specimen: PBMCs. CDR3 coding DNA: TGTGCCAGCAGCTTAAGGCGGGAGGGGGACAATGAGCAGTTCTTC. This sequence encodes CASSLRREGDNEQFF.